These 2 T cell receptor beta chains were sequenced from one sample in a study of T-cell memory formation after mild COVID-19. One entry per CDR3 protein, called by TCRdb with MiXCR from the 5' RACE reads. This table has about 280,000 distinct CDR3 sequences, 7.5% to 9.5% appearing once. The source material was PBMCs or a T cell subset sorted from them (not recorded which). The origin of the receptors is a man aged 18 to 35 who had mild COVID-19 (a few samples of this study predate the infection). Cell type and time point are not known.

The sample holds a few counts of this clonotype. This chain joins TRBV5-1 and TRBJ2-5, with 7 positions matching TRBD1. The V gene's germline CDR1 is SGHRS and CDR2 YFSETQ. The CDR3 length is 18 residues. V lost 1 base to trimming and J lost 1 base; unmatched junction nucleotides: 13. CDR3 sequence: CASSLFSLVRDSQETQYF. The DNA of the CDR3 is TGCGCCAGCAGCTTGTTTTCGCTGGTACGGGACAGCCAAGAGACCCAGTACTTC.

In its sample, this clonotype was seen a few times. The rearrangement links TRBV12-3 or TRBV12-4 to TRBJ1-5; 8 positions agree with TRBD1. The CDR3 length is 15 residues. Losses at the gene ends were 5 bases for V and 6 bases for J; bases not matched to a gene: 9. CDR3 sequence (DNA): TGTGCCAGCAGTACTGCTGGACAGGGTGGTCAGCCCCAGCATTTT. As protein: CASSTAGQGGQPQHF.